The present T cell receptor beta chain was sequenced within a study of T-cell reconstitution after alpha-beta-depleted transplantation in children. Notes on the study in general: Surviving thymic progenitors and recipient T cells were the source of high TCRbeta diversity at day 60 in some patients. Newly generated T cells supplied most T-cell counts and diversity one year post-transplant. Reportedly, alpha-beta T cells present about two months post-transplant originated from several hundred expanded clones of graft origin.

At least ten counts were recorded for this clonotype. The antigen remains undetermined. Germline-derived CDR1 and CDR2 are DFQATT and SNEGSKA (reference sequence). Trimming removed 6 bases from V and 0 bases from J; junction bases left unmatched: 4. The CDR3 has 13 amino acids. A library of TCRbeta sequences, prepared with unique molecular identifiers, was generated. From the PCR reads, TCRdb called clonotypes with MiXCR, one entry per CDR3 protein. The table shows approximately 200,000 distinct CDR3 sequences, with 6.3% occurring only once. The chain recombines TRBV20-1 with TRBJ1-2; 7 bases line up with TRBD1. The source is a girl under three years old with combined immunodeficiency, due to receive a stem cell transplant. The sequencing here drew on PBMCs, taken before TCRalphabeta/CD19-depleted stem cell transplant. The CDR3, as DNA: TGCAGTGCCCTGACAGGGACTAACTATGGCTACACCTTC. Translation gives CSALTGTNYGYTF.